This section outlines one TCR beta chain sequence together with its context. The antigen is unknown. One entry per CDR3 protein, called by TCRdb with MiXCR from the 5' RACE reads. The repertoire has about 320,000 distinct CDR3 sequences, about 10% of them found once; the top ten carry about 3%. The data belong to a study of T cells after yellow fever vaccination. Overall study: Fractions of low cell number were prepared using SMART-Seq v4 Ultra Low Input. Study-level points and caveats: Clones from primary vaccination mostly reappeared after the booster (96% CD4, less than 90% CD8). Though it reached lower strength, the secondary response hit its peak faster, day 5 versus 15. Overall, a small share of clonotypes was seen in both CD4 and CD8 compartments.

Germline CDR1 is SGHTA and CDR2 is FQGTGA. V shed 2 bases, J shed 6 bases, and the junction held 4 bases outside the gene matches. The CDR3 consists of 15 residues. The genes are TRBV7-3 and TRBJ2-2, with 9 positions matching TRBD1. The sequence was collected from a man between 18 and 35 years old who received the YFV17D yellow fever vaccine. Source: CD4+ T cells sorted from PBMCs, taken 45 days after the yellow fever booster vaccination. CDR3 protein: CASSLRGQGSGELFF. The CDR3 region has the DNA TGTGCCAGCAGCTTACGGGGACAGGGTTCCGGGGAGCTGTTTTTT.